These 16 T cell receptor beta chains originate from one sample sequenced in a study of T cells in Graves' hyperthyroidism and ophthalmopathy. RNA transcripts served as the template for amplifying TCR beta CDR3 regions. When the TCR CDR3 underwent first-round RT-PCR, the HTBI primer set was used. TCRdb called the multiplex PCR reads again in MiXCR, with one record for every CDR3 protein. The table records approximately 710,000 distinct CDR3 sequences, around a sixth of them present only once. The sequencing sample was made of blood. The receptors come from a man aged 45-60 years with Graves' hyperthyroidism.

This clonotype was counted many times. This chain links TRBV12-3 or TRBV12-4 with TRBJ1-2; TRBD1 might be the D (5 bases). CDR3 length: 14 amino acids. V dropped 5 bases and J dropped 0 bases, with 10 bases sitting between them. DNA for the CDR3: TGTGCCAGCAGTGGGGGGGTTCCTAACTATGGCTACACCTTC. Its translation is CASSGGVPNYGYTF.

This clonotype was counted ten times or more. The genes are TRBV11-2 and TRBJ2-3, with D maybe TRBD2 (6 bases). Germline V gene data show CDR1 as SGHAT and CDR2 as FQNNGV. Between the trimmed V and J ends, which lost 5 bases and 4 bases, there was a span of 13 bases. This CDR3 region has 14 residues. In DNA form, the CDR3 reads TGTGCCAGCAGCACGGGAGTTCGTCCAGATACGCAGTATTTT. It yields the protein CASSTGVRPDTQYF.

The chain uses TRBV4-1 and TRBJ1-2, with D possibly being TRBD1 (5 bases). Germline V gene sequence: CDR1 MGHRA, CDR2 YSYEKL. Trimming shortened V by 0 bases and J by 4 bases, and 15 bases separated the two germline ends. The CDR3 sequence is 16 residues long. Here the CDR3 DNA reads TGCGCCAGCAGCCAAGAGCCCTTTCCGGGGCCCTATGGCTACACCTTC. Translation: CASSQEPFPGPYGYTF.

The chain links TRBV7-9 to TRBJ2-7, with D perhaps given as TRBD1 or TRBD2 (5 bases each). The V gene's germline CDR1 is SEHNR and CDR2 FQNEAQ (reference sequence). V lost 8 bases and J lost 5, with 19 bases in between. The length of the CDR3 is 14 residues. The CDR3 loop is CASARQRGAHEQYF. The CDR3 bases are TGTGCCAGCGCCCGCCAGAGGGGTGCCCACGAGCAGTACTTC.

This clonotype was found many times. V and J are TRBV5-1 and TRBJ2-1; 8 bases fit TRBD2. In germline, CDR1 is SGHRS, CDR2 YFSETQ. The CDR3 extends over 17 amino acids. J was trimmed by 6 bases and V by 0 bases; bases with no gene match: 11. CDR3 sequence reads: CASSLGPLAGRGNEQFF. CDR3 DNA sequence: TGCGCCAGCAGCTTGGGCCCCCTAGCGGGCAGAGGCAATGAGCAGTTCTTC.

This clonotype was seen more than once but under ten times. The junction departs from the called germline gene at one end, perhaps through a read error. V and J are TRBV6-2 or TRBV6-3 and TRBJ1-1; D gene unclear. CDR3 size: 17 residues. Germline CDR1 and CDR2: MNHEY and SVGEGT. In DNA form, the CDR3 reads TGTGCCAACAGTTATCGTCCGCGCTACTCATCAGACACTGAAGCTTTCTTT. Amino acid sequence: CANSYRPRYSSDTEAFF.

The DNA for the CDR3 is TGTGCCAGTAGTACGACCAGTAGTAGCAATCAGCCCCAGCATTTT. Protein sequence: CASSTTSSSNQPQHF. V usage is TRBV19 and J usage is TRBJ1-5; D gene ambiguous. V was shortened by 4 bases and J by 0 bases, with 10 bases between the two germline ends. The CDR3 runs to 15 residues. From germline, CDR1 is LNHDA and CDR2 SQIVND (reference sequence).

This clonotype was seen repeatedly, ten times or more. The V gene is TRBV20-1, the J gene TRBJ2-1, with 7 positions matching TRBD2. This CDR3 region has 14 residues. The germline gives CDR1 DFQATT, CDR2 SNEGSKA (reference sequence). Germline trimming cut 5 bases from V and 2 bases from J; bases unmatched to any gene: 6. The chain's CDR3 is CSAPLAFPYNEQFF. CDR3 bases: TGCAGTGCTCCACTAGCGTTCCCCTACAATGAGCAGTTCTTC.

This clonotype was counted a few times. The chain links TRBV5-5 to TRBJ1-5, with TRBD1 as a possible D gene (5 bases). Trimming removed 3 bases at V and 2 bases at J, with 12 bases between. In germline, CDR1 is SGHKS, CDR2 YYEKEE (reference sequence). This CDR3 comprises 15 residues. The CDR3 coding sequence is TGTGCCAGCAGCTGGGTGGGGGGTGGCAATCAGCCCCAGCATTTT. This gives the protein CASSWVGGGNQPQHF.

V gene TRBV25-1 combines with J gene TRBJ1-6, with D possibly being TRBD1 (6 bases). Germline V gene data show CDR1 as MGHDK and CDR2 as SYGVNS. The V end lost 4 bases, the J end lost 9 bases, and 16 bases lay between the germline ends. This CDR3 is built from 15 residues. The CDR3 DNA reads TGTGCCAGCAGTGTGTGGGAAGGGGGGTCTTCACCCCTCCACTTT. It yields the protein CASSVWEGGSSPLHF.

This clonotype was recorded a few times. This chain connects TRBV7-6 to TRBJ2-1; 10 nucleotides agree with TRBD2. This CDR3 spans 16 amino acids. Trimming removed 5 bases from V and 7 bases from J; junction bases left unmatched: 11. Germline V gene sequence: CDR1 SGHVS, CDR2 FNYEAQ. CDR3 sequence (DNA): TGTGCCAGCAGCATCGGACTAGCGGCCTTTTGGAATGAGCAGTTCTTC. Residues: CASSIGLAAFWNEQFF.

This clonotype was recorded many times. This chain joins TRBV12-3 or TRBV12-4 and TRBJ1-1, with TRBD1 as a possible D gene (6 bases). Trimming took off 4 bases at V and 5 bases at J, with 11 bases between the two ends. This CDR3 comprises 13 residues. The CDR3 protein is CASSSYRATEAFF. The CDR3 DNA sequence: TGTGCCAGCAGTTCTTACAGGGCGACTGAAGCTTTCTTT.

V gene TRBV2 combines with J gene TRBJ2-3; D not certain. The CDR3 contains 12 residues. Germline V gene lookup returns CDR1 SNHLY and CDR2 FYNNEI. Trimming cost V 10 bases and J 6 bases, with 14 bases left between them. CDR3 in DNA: TGTGCCACCAAGACTGGTCCTGATACGCAGTATTTT. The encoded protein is CATKTGPDTQYF.

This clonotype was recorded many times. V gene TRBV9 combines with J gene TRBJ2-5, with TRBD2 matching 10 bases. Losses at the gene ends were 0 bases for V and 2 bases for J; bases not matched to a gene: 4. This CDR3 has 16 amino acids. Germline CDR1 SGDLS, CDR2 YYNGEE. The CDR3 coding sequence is TGTGCCAGCAGCGTAGGGGCTAGCGGGGGACAAGAGACCCAGTACTTC. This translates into CASSVGASGGQETQYF. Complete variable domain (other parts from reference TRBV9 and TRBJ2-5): DSGVTQTPKHLITATGQRVTLRCSPRSGDLSVYWYQQSLDQGLQFLIQYYNGEERAKGNILERFSAQQFPDLHSELNLSSLELGDSALYFCASSVGASGGQETQYFGPGTRLLVL.

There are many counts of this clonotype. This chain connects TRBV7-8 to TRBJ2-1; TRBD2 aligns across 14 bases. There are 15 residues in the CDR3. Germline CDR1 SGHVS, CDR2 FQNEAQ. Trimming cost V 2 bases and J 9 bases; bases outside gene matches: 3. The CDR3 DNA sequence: TGTGCCAGCAGCTTACCGACTAGCGGGAGGGTTGAGCAGTTCTTC. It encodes CASSLPTSGRVEQFF.

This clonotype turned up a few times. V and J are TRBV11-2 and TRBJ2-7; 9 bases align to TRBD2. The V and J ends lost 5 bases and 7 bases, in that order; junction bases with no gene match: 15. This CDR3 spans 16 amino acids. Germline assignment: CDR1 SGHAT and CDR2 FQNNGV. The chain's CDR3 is CASSPIAGGRVWEQYF. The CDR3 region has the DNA TGTGCCAGCAGCCCCATTGCGGGAGGGCGGGTATGGGAGCAGTACTTC. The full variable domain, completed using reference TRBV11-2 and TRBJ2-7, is EAGVAQSPRYKIIEKRQSVAFWCNPISGHATLYWYQQILGQGPKLLIQFQNNGVVDDSQLPKDRFSAERLKGVDSTLKIQPAKLEDSAVYLCASSPIAGGRVWEQYFGPGTRLTVT.